The rows below give T cell receptor beta chains drawn from one sample of a study of CD8+CD57+ T cells in acquired aplastic anemia. TCRdb reprocessed the reads via MiXCR and lists one record per CDR3 protein. The sample has about 160,000 distinct CDR3 sequences, around 40% seen once. Sequenced: sorted CD4+, CD8+, or CD8+CD57+ T cells (not recorded which) from PBMCs. Every receptor here comes from a human donor in good health. The CDR3 runs from the conserved cysteine through the conserved F or W. A D gene is named only where the DNA matches it firmly. Size tells how often a clone was seen (once, few, many) or the class of an expanded clone, and some rows leave it out.

TRBJ2-1 | . | TRBV15 | . | CATSRGTGEQFF | TGTGCCACCAGCAGAGGAACGGGTGAGCAGTTCTTC
TRBJ1-2 | . | TRBV29-1 | . | CSVVPAGRNYGYTF | TGCAGCGTTGTCCCCGCAGGGAGAAACTATGGCTACACCTTC
TRBJ1-4 | many | TRBV5-1 | . | CASSLNRDEKLFF | TGCGCCAGCAGCTTAAACAGGGATGAAAAACTGTTTTTT
TRBJ2-2 | many | TRBV9 | . | CASSVAFGPSNTGELFF | TGTGCCAGCAGCGTGGCCTTCGGGCCATCGAACACCGGGGAGCTGTTTTTT
TRBJ1-6 | few | TRBV10-3 | TRBD1 | CAISGGQGDSPLHF | TGTGCCATCAGTGGGGGACAGGGGGATTCACCCCTCCACTTT
TRBJ2-7 | . | TRBV12-3/TRBV12-4 | . | CASSLVMGQGVYEQYF | .
TRBJ2-5 | . | TRBV20-1 | . | CSASARLGTQYF | TGCAGTGCTAGCGCCAGGCTCGGGACCCAGTACTTC
TRBJ1-4 | many | TRBV20-1 | . | CSAYKGSGNEKLFF | TGCAGTGCTTACAAGGGGAGTGGTAATGAAAAACTGTTTTTT
TRBJ2-7 | . | TRBV5-4 | . | CASSAVVTDEPYEQYF | TGTGCCAGCAGTGCGGTGGTGACGGACGAACCTTACGAGCAGTACTTC
TRBJ2-1 | . | TRBV9 | TRBD2 | CASSLRGSGGGNEQFF | TGTGCCAGCAGCCTCCGGGGTAGCGGGGGGGGGAATGAGCAGTTCTTC